These T cell receptor beta chains were read from a single sample in a study of regulatory T cells in long-lasting Graves disease. TCRdb reprocessed the multiplex PCR reads with MiXCR, giving one entry per CDR3 protein. The table has over 450,000 distinct CDR3 sequences, around a fifth seen once. Sequences were derived from peripheral blood mononuclear cells (PBMCs), sampled when the disease was refractory, from a patient treated with antithyroid drugs. The receptor set was obtained from a female donor with Graves disease. Both conserved end residues are part of each CDR3. The order of the fields is J gene, clone size, V gene, D gene, CDR3 DNA, CDR3 protein. A D gene is named only where the DNA matches it firmly. Clone sizes are given selectively: once, few, many, or a class where the clone is expanded.

TRBJ1-4	few	TRBV5-1	-	TGCGCCAGCAGCCTCGGACAGAATGAAAAACTGTTTTTT	CASSLGQNEKLFF
TRBJ1-2	-	TRBV5-1	-	TGCGCCAGCAGCTTGTTGGCCACCGAGGTTAACTACACCTTC	CASSLLATEVNYTF
TRBJ2-2	-	TRBV20-1	TRBD1	TGCAGTGCCACCGGGACAGGGTACACCGGGGAGCTGTTTTTT	CSATGTGYTGELFF
TRBJ2-2	-	TRBV28	-	TGTGCCAGCAGTTTACCGGGGATCGACACCGGGGAGCTGTTTTTT	CASSLPGIDTGELFF
TRBJ1-2	many	TRBV5-1	-	TGCGCCAGCAGCGATCAGGGGTTGCGCTATGGCTACACCTTC	CASSDQGLRYGYTF
TRBJ2-1	once	TRBV28	-	TGTGCCAGTACAGGGCTTTTCGATGAGCAGTTCTTC	CASTGLFDEQFF
TRBJ1-1	few	TRBV7-9	-	TGTGCCAGCAGCTACGACGTGAACACTGAAGCTTTCTTT	CASSYDVNTEAFF
TRBJ2-7	many	TRBV28	-	TGTGCCAGCAGTTTACGAGACGAGCAGTACTTC	CASSLRDEQYF
TRBJ2-7	-	TRBV28	-	TGTGCCAGCAGTTTGAAGCGGGACGAGCAGTACTTC	CASSLKRDEQYF
TRBJ1-5	few	TRBV12-3/TRBV12-4	-	TGTGCCAGCCAAATGGGAACATATAGCAATCAGCCCCAGCATTTT	CASQMGTYSNQPQHF
TRBJ2-1	few	TRBV11-2	-	TGTGCCAGCAGCTTAGAGCTCACCTCCTACAATGAGCAGTTCTTC	CASSLELTSYNEQFF
TRBJ2-2	few	TRBV7-7	-	TGTGCTAGCAGCTCGGGCCCGGGGAAATCCGGGGAGCTGTTTTTT	CASSSGPGKSGELFF
TRBJ2-3	-	TRBV11-2	TRBD1	TGTGCCAGCAGCTTTCGGACAGGGGGCAGCACAGATACGCAGTATTTT	CASSFRTGGSTDTQYF
TRBJ1-2	-	TRBV29-1	TRBD1	TGCAGCGTTCCATGGGGAGACAGGGCCACCTTC	CSVPWGDRATF
TRBJ1-4	many	TRBV7-8	TRBD1	TGTGCCAGCAGCTTAGTAGCCTGGACAGGAGACCTCCTTCCGAATGAAAAACTGTTTTTT	CASSLVAWTGDLLPNEKLFF
TRBJ1-3	-	TRBV30	-	TGTGCCTGGAGTTCTGGAAACACCATATATTTT	CAWSSGNTIYF
TRBJ1-2	many	TRBV6-5	TRBD1	TGTGCCAGCAGTTACTCGCCTCAGGGGGCGCGTATCTATGGCTACACCTTC	CASSYSPQGARIYGYTF
TRBJ1-2	few	TRBV24-1	-	TGTGCCACCAGTGACCATGACGGCGGCCCTGGCTATGGCTACACCTTC	CATSDHDGGPGYGYTF
TRBJ2-7	many	TRBV7-2	-	TGTGCCAGCAGCTTCATGGACAGCACATACGAGCAGTACTTC	CASSFMDSTYEQYF
TRBJ1-2	many	TRBV12-5	-	TGTGCTAGTGGTTTGGCCGGGCAGGGTGACTATGGCTACACCTTC	CASGLAGQGDYGYTF
TRBJ2-7	many	TRBV28	TRBD1	TGTGCCAGCAGTCCGCCTGGACAGGAGCACCCCTACGAGCAGTACTTC	CASSPPGQEHPYEQYF
TRBJ1-4	few	TRBV7-9	-	TGTGCCAGCAGCTCAACAGTCTACAATGAAAAACTGTTTTTT	CASSSTVYNEKLFF
TRBJ2-7	few	TRBV2	-	TGTGCCAGCAGTGAAGCGCGGGACAGCTCCTACGAGCAGTACTTC	CASSEARDSSYEQYF
TRBJ2-7	many	TRBV12-3/TRBV12-4	-	TGTGCCAGTCAGAAGGACATGACGTACGAGCAGTACTTC	CASQKDMTYEQYF
TRBJ2-3	-	TRBV28	-	TGTGCCAGCAGAGGCAGGGGAACAGATACGCAGTATTTT	CASRGRGTDTQYF
TRBJ2-2	few	TRBV6-1	-	TGTGCCCTCCGAGGGGGGGCGGACACCGGGGAGCTGTTTTTT	CALRGGADTGELFF
TRBJ1-5	-	TRBV18	-	TGTGCCAGCTCACCTAACAGCGTTCAGCCCCAGCATTTT	CASSPNSVQPQHF
TRBJ1-1	few	TRBV29-1	-	TGCAGCGTTGACCTTTGGACATCGAACACTGAAGCTTTCTTT	CSVDLWTSNTEAFF
TRBJ1-2	few	TRBV5-1	TRBD1	TGCGCCAGCAGCCCGTCGTTGACAGGGAACTATGGCTACACCTTC	CASSPSLTGNYGYTF
TRBJ1-2	many	TRBV28	TRBD1	TGTGCCAGCAGTTTGGACAGGGCTGGCTACACCTTC	CASSLDRAGYTF
TRBJ1-2	few	TRBV13	TRBD1	TGTGCCAGCAGCCTACAGGGGGCTGGGTTTGGCTACACCTTC	CASSLQGAGFGYTF
TRBJ2-7	-	TRBV7-2	TRBD1	TGTGCCAGCAGCCCCGACAGGGGCTACTACGAGCAGTACTTC	CASSPDRGYYEQYF
TRBJ1-2	few	TRBV9	TRBD1	TGTGCCAGCAGCGATGGGGGGGGACAGTATTACTATGGCTACACCTTC	CASSDGGGQYYYGYTF
TRBJ1-1	many	TRBV3-1	-	TGTGCCAGCAGCCAAGATGGCCTCGCGGCTTTCTTT	CASSQDGLAAFF
TRBJ2-7	many	TRBV7-9	-	TGTGCCAGCAGCTTAAAGATTGCCTACGAGCAGTACTTC	CASSLKIAYEQYF
TRBJ2-2	-	TRBV2	TRBD1	TGTGCCAGCAGTACGAACAGGGGCGCCGGGGAGCTGTTTTTT	CASSTNRGAGELFF
TRBJ1-6	many	TRBV28	TRBD1	TGTGCCAGCAGTTTAAGTGGGACAGGGAATTCACCCCTCCACTTT	CASSLSGTGNSPLHF
TRBJ1-3	many	TRBV7-8	TRBD1	TGTGCCAGCAGCCGGGACAGGGTGTATGGAAACACCATATATTTT	CASSRDRVYGNTIYF
TRBJ1-2	-	TRBV5-1	-	TGCGCCAGCAGCTTGGAAGTCGCGGGGGGCTACACCTTC	CASSLEVAGGYTF
TRBJ1-2	-	TRBV7-9	-	TGTGCCAGCAGCCCCCGGGCTTTAACCTATGGCTACACCTTC	CASSPRALTYGYTF
TRBJ2-1	-	TRBV5-6	TRBD2	TGTGCCAGCAGCCCCCTGGAGGCGGGAGGGTCCGCCCGGTTCTTC	CASSPLEAGGSARFF
TRBJ2-7	few	TRBV30	-	TGTGCCTGGAGTTTGGTGGAGGCCGAGCAGTACTTC	CAWSLVEAEQYF
TRBJ2-7	few	TRBV6-1	-	TGTGCCAGCATTCGGACCGGAGGCTCCTACGAGCAGTACTTC	CASIRTGGSYEQYF
TRBJ2-2	few	TRBV9	-	TGTGCCAGCAGCGCCCAAGGGGCAGGGGCAAACACCGGGGAGCTGTTTTTT	CASSAQGAGANTGELFF
TRBJ1-5	-	TRBV27	TRBD1	TGTGCCAGCAGAACGACAGGGGGAGGGCAGCCCCAGCATTTT	CASRTTGGGQPQHF
TRBJ1-5	many	TRBV28	TRBD1	TGTGCCAGCAGTTCACCCCGGGACAGCCATAGCAATCAGCCCCAGCATTTT	CASSSPRDSHSNQPQHF
TRBJ1-5	-	TRBV5-5	TRBD1	TGTGCCAGCAGCTTGGGCCAGGGGGTGAGAAGCAATCAGCCCCAGCATTTT	CASSLGQGVRSNQPQHF
TRBJ1-2	-	TRBV4-1	TRBD1	TGCGCCAGCAGCCCCACCCGGACAGGGACTAACTATGGCTACACCTTC	CASSPTRTGTNYGYTF
TRBJ1-5	many	TRBV2	TRBD1	TGTGCCAGCAGTGAATATGGGACAGAGAATCAGCCCCAGCATTTT	CASSEYGTENQPQHF
TRBJ1-6	many	TRBV6-1	TRBD1	TGTGCCAGCAGTCCTACACAGGGGATGTATAATTCACCCCTCCACTTT	CASSPTQGMYNSPLHF
TRBJ2-6	-	TRBV20-1	-	TGCAGTGTTGTGAGAACTGGGGCCAACGTCCTGACTTTC	CSVVRTGANVLTF
TRBJ2-4	-	TRBV28	TRBD1	TGTGCCAGCAAAACCCAGGGGGACATTCAGTACTTC	CASKTQGDIQYF
TRBJ1-4	many	TRBV7-8	TRBD1	TGTGCCAGCAGCTTAGCTAGGACAGGGCGTGAAAAACTGTTTTTT	CASSLARTGREKLFF
TRBJ2-7	few	TRBV29-1	-	TGCAGCATTGAAGATCCCGCGGGGCAGACCTACGAGCAGTACTTC	CSIEDPAGQTYEQYF
TRBJ1-1	many	TRBV27	-	TGTGCCAGCAGTTTATTTGGGGGGCTGAACACTGAAGCTTTCTTT	CASSLFGGLNTEAFF